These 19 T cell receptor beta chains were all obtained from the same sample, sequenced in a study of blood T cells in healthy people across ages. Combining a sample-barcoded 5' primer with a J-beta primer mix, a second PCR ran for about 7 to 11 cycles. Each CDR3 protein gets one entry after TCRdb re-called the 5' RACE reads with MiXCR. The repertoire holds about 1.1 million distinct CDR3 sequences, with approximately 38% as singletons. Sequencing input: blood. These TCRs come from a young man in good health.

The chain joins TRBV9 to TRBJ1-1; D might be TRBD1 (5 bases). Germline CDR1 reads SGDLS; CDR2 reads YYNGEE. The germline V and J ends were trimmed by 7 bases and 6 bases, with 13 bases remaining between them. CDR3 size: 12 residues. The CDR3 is CASGGYAAEAFF. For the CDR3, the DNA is TGTGCCAGCGGGGGGTATGCGGCTGAAGCTTTCTTT.

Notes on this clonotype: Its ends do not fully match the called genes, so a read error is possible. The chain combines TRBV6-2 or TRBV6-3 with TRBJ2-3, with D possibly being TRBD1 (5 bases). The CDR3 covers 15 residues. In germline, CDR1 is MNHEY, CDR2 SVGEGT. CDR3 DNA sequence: TGTGCCGGCAGACCCCTTACGACAGGCACAGATACGCAGTATTTT. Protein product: CAGRPLTTGTDTQYF.

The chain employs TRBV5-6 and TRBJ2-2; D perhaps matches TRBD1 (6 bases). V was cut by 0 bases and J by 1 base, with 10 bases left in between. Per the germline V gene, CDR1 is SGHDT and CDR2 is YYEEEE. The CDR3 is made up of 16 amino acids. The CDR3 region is CASSLVPDRNTGELFF. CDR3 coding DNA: TGTGCCAGCAGCTTGGTCCCGGACAGGAACACCGGGGAGCTGTTTTTT. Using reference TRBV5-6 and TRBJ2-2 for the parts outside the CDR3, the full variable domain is DAGVTQSPTHLIKTRGQQVTLRCSPKSGHDTVSWYQQALGQGPQFIFQYYEEEERQRGNFPDRFSGHQFPNYSSELNVNALLLGDSALYLCASSLVPDRNTGELFFGEGSRLTVL.

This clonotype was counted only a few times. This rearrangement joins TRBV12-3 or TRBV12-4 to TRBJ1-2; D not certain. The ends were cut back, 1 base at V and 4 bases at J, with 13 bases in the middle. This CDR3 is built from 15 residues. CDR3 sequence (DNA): TGTGCCAGCAGTTTAGGCGGCAGCTATATCTATGGCTACACCTTC. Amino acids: CASSLGGSYIYGYTF.

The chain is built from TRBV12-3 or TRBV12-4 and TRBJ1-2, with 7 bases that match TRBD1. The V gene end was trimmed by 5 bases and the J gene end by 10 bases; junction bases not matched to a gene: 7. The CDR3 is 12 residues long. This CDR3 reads CASSMGTAIYTF. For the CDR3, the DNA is TGTGCCAGCAGTATGGGGACAGCAATCTACACCTTC.

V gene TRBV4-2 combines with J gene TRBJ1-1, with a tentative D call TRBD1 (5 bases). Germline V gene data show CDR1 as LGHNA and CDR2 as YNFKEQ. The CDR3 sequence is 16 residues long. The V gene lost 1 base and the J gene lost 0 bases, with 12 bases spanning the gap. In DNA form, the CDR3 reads TGTGCCAGCAGCCAAGTTGGGGGACTTTTGAACACTGAAGCTTTCTTT. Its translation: CASSQVGGLLNTEAFF.

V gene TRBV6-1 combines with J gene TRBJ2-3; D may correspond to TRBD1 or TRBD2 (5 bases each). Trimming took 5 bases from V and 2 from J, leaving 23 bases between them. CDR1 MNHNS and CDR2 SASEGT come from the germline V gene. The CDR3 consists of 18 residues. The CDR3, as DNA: TGTGCCAGCAGTAAACCGGGACCTCCCCTCCTCTTCACAGATACGCAGTATTTT. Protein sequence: CASSKPGPPLLFTDTQYF.

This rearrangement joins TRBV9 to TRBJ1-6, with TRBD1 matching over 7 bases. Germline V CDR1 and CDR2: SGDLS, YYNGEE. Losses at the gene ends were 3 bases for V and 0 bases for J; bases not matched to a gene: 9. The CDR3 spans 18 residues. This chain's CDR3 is CASSAERTGTSYNSPLHF. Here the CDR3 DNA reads TGTGCCAGCAGCGCAGAACGGACAGGAACCTCCTATAATTCACCCCTCCACTTT.

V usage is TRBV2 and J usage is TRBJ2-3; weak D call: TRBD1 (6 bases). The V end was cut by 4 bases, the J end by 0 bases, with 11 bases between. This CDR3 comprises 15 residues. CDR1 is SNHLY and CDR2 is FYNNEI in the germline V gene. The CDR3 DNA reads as TGTGCCAGCAGTGGGGGACAAAGAAGCACAGATACGCAGTATTTT. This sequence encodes CASSGGQRSTDTQYF.

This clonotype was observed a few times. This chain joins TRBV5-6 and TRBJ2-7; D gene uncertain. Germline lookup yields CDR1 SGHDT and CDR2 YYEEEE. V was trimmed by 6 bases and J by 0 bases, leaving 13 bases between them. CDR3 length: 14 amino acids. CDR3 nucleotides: TGTGCCAGCACCAATAGCAGGTTCTCCTACGAGCAGTACTTC. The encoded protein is CASTNSRFSYEQYF.

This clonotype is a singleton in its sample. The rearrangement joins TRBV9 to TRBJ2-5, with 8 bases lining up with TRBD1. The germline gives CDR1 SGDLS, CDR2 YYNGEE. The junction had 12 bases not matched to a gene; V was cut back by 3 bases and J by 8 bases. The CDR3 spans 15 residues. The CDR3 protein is CASSADTGGVRTQYF. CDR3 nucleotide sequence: TGTGCCAGCAGCGCAGACACAGGGGGAGTTAGAACCCAGTACTTC.

CDR3 sequence reads: CASSDSPLSSTDTQYF. CDR3 DNA: TGTGCCAGCAGTGACTCACCCCTTAGCAGCACAGATACGCAGTATTTT. The rearrangement links TRBV6-4 to TRBJ2-3; D unclear. The V gene's germline CDR1 is MRHNA and CDR2 SNTAGT. With 0 bases removed from V and 0 bases from J, the gap between germline ends came to 10 bases. This CDR3 is built from 16 residues.

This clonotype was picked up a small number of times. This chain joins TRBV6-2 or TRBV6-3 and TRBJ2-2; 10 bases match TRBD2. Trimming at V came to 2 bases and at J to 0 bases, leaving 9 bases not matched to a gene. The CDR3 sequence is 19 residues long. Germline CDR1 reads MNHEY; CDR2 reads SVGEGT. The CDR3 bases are TGTGCCAGCAGTTACCCCGCTAGCGGGGGCCGGACGAACACCGGGGAGCTGTTTTTT. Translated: CASSYPASGGRTNTGELFF.

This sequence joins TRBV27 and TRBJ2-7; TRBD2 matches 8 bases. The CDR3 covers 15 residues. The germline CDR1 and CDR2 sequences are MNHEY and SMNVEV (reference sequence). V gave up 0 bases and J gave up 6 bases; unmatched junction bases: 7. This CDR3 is CASSLSSGGVGEQYF. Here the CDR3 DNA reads TGTGCCAGCAGTTTATCGAGCGGGGGCGTCGGCGAGCAGTACTTC.

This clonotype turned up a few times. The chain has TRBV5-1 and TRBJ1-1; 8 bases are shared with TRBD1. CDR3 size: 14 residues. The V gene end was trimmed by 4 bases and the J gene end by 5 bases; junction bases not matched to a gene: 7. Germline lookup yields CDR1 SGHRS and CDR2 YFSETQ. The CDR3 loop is CASSVDRGKTEAFF. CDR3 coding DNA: TGCGCCAGCAGCGTTGACAGGGGAAAAACTGAAGCTTTCTTT.

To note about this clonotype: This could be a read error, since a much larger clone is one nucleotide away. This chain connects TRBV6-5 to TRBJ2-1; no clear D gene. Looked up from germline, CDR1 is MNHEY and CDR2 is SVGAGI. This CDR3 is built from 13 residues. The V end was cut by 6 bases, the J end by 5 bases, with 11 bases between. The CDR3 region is CASRYGQNNEQFF. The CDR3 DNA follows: TGTGCCAGCAGGTACGGGCAGAACAATGAGCAGTTCTTC.

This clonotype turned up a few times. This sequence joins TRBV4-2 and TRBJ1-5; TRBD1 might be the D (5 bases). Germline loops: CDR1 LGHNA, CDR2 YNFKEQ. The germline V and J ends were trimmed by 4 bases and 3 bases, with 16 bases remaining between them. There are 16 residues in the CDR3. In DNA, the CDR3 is TGTGCCAGCAGCCCCCGCCAGGACACCTTCAATCAGCCCCAGCATTTT. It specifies CASSPRQDTFNQPQHF.

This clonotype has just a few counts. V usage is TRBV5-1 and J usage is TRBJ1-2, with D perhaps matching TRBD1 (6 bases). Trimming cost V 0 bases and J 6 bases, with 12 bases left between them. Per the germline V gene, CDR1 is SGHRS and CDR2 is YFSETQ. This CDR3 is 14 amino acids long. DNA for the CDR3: TGCGCCAGCAGCTTGGTAGGACAGTTCGATGGCTACACCTTC. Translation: CASSLVGQFDGYTF.

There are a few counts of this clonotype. The CDR3 DNA reads as TGTGCCAGCAGTTTCCGGGACAGGTACACTGAAGCTTTCTTT. This sequence encodes CASSFRDRYTEAFF. This chain links TRBV27 with TRBJ1-1; 8 positions agree with TRBD1. This CDR3 has 14 residues. Germline CDR1 reads MNHEY; CDR2 reads SMNVEV (reference sequence). Trimming cost V 3 bases and J 3 bases; bases outside gene matches: 3.